The T cell receptor beta chain described here comes from a study of blood T cell repertoires in COVID-19. About the research overall: Sites across the United States, Italy and Spain contributed samples from acute and convalescent COVID-19. Sample material is recorded as cDNA or gDNA derived from T cells, B-cell-depleted T cells, or PBMCs.

This CDR3 has 14 residues. V dropped 3 bases and J dropped 4; count of bases not matched to a gene: 6. CDR1 and CDR2 from the germline V gene are SQVTM and ANQGSEA. In the original workflow: The authors estimated nucleated cell counts from reference gene primer amplification. Produced via immunoSEQ multiplex PCR; TCRdb's table is partial and in-frame only. V, J and clone size were drawn from that table, and D and trimming were deduced from the DNA. The sample has under 130,000 clones; around 76% are singletons. The sample was peripheral blood. This chain joins TRBV29-1 and TRBJ2-1; the match to TRBD1 covers 7 bases. The source is a woman aged 70-85 years with acute or convalescent COVID-19. CDR3 DNA: TGCAGCGTTGAGGAACGGGACAGATACAATGAGCAGTTCTTC. This sequence encodes CSVEERDRYNEQFF.